There are a few counts of the clone carrying this T cell receptor (beta chain). In TCRdb, the PCR reads were re-called with MiXCR into one record per CDR3 protein. Among under 650,000 distinct CDR3 sequences, 20% were seen once, and the ten largest hold roughly 0.83%. This record comes from a study of molecular identifiers for immune sequencing clone quantification. The V gene lost 3 bases and the J gene lost 2 bases, with 14 bases spanning the gap. CDR3 size: 15 residues. Sequenced sample: naive CD8+ T cells from blood, with Jurkat cell RNA spiked in. Subset indicated: FACS-sorted CD8+CD4-CCR7+CD45RA+ naive T cells. The chain recombines TRBV12-3 or TRBV12-4 with TRBJ2-7; D gene ambiguous. This TCR came from a human donor in good health. Some libraries in this study had Jurkat cell RNA spiked in. CDR3 amino acids: CASSLVALVPYEQYF. In DNA form, the CDR3 reads TGTGCCAGCAGTTTGGTGGCATTAGTTCCCTACGAGCAGTACTTC.